This T cell receptor beta chain is from a study of CD8 T cells in Susac syndrome. Reverse transcription used about 0.5 to 1 ug RNA and random hexamers. Across 54 Vbeta and 13 Jbeta, TCR beta CDR3 was amplified with immunoSEQ multiplex PCR. TCRdb re-analysed the immunoSEQ multiplex PCR reads in MiXCR, keeping a single row per CDR3 protein. The table lists 160,000 or so distinct CDR3 sequences, around 96% of them singletons. The V and J ends lost 0 bases and 5 bases, in that order; junction bases with no gene match: 10. The germline V gene encodes CDR1 SGHRS and CDR2 YFSETQ. This CDR3 is 17 amino acids long.

This sequence joins TRBV5-1 and TRBJ2-5; TRBD1 matches at 10 bases. The sequence was collected from a human donor with Susac syndrome. Sequences were obtained from CD4+ T cells from PBMCs. Here the CDR3 reads CASSLAPGTGDGETQYF. The CDR3 nucleotides read TGCGCCAGCAGCTTGGCCCCCGGGACAGGGGACGGGGAGACCCAGTACTTC.